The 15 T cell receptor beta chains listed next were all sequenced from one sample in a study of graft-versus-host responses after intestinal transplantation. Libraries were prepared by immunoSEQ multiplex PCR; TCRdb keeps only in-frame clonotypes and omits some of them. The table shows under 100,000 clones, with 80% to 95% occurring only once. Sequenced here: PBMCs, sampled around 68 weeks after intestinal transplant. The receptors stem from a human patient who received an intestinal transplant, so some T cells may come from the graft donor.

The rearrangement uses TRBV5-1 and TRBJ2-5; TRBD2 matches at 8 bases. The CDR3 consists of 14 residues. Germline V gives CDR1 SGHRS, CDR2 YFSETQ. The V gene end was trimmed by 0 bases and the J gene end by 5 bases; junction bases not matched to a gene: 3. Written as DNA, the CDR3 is TGCGCCAGCAGCTTGGGCGGGGGGCCGGAGACCCAGTACTTC. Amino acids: CASSLGGGPETQYF.

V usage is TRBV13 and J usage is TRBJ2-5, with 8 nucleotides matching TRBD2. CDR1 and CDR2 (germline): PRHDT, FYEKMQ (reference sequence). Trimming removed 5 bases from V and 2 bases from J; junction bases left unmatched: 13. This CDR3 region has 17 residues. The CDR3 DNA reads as TGTGCCAGCAGCCCCCGGGGGAGCGGGGGCCCGCAAGAGACCCAGTACTTC. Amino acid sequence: CASSPRGSGGPQETQYF.

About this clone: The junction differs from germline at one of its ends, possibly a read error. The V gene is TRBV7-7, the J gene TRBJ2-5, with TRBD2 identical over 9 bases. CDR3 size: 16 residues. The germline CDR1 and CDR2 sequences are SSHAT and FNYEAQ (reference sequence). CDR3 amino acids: CASSWGSGGPEKTQYF. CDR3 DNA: TGTGCTAGCAGCTGGGGTAGCGGGGGCCCCGAAAAGACCCAGTACTTC. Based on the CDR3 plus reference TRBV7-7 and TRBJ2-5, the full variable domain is GAGVSQSPRYKVTKRGQDVTLRCDPISSHATLYWYQQALGQGPEFLTYFNYEAQPDKSGLPSDRFSAERPEGSISTLTIQRTEQRDSAMYRCASSWGSGGPEKTQYFGPGTRLLVL.

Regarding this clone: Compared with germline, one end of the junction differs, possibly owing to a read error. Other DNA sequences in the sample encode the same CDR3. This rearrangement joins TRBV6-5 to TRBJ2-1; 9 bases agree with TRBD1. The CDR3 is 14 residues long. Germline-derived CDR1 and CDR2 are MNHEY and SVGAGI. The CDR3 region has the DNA TGTGCCAGCAGCTACTCGGGACAGGGCAATGAGCAGTTCTTC. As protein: CASSYSGQGNEQFF.

The CDR3 nucleotides are TGCGCCAGCAGCCAATCCGGGGTAGTGAACACTGAAGCTTTCTTT. It encodes CASSQSGVVNTEAFF. The J gene is TRBJ1-1, the V gene TRBV4-1, with D unresolved. V shed 2 bases and J shed 0 bases, with 10 bases lying between them. This CDR3 region has 15 residues. Germline V gives CDR1 MGHRA, CDR2 YSYEKL.

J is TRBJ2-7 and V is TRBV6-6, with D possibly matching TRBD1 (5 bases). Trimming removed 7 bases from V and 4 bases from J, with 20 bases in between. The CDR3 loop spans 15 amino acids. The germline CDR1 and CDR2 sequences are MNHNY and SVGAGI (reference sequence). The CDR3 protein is CASTSWGRPSYEQYF. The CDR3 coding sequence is TGTGCCAGCACCTCCTGGGGCCGACCCTCTTACGAGCAGTACTTC.

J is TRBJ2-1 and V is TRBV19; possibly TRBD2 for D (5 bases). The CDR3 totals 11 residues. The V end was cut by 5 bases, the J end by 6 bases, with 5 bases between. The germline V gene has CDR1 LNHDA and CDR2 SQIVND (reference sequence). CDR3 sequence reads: CASSRGNEQFF. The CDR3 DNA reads TGTGCCAGTAGTCGGGGCAATGAGCAGTTCTTC.

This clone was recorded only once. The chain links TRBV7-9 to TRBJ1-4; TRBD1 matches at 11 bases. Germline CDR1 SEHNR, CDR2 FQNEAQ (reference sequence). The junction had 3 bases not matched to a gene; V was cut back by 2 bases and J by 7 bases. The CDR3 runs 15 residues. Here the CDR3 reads CASSLPGQGAEKLFF. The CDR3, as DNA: TGTGCCAGCAGCTTACCCGGACAGGGGGCTGAAAAACTGTTTTTT.

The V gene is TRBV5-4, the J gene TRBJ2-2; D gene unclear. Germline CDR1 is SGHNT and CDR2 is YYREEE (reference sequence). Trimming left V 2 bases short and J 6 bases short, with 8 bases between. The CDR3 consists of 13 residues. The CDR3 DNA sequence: TGTGCCAGCAGCTTTGACGGACCCGGGGAGCTGTTTTTT. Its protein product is CASSFDGPGELFF.

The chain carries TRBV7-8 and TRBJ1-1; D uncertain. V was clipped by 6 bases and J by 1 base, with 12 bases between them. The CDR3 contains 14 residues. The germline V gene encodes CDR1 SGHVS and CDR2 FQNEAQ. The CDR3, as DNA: TGTGCCAGCAGTCATGGGAGCGGGAACACTGAAGCTTTCTTT. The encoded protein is CASSHGSGNTEAFF. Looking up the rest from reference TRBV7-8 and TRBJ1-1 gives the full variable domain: GAGVSQSPRYKVAKRGQDVALRCDPISGHVSLFWYQQALGQGPEFLTYFQNEAQLDKSGLPSDRFFAERPEGSVSTLKIQRTQQEDSAVYLCASSHGSGNTEAFFGQGTRLTVV.

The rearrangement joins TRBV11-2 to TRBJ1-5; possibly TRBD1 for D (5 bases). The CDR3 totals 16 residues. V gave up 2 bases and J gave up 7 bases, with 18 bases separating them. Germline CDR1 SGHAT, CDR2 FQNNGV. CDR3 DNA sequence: TGTGCCAGCAGCTTATCTGGGGAAGGGGCTGGGCAGCCCCAGCATTTT. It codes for CASSLSGEGAGQPQHF.

The CDR3 is CASSLVQGNRPLHF. CDR3 bases: TGCGCCAGCAGCTTGGTACAGGGGAATCGGCCCCTCCACTTT. V is TRBV5-1 and J is TRBJ1-6, with 7 bases lining up with TRBD1. V lost 0 bases and J lost 13; bases outside the gene matches: 7. The CDR3 length is 14 residues. Germline V gives CDR1 SGHRS, CDR2 YFSETQ.

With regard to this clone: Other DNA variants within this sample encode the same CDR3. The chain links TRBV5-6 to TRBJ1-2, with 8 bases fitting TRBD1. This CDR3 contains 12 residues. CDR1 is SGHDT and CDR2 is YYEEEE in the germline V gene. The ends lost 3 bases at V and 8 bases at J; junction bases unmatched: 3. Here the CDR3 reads CASSSRGRGYTF. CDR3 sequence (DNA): TGTGCCAGCAGCTCCAGGGGGCGAGGCTACACCTTC.

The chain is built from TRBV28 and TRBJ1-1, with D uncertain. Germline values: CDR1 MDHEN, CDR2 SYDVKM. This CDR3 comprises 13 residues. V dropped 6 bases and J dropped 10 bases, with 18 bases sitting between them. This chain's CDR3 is CASSQITDVRAFF. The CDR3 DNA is TGTGCCAGCAGCCAAATCACGGACGTGAGAGCTTTCTTT.

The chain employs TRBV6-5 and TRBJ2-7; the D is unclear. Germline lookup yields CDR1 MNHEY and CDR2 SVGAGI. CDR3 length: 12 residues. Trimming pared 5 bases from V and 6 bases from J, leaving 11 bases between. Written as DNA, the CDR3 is TGTGCCAGCAGTCCTAACCCACCCGAGCAGTACTTC. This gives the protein CASSPNPPEQYF.